A selection of T cell receptor beta chains follows, all from one sample in a study of T cell responses to AZD1222 COVID-19 vaccine. Only in-frame clones appear in the TCRdb table, and some are missing; sequencing was by immunoSEQ multiplex PCR. The sample shows about 130,000 clones, 90% of them seen only once. The specimen was peripheral blood, collected on day 0 of AZD1222 vaccination. The receptors were gathered from an adult in good health. Both conserved end residues are part of each CDR3. Fields, in order: V gene, J gene, CDR3 protein.

TRBV19,TRBJ2-2,CASSMRGGATGELFF
TRBV5-1,TRBJ1-1,CASSLVGVNTEAFF
TRBV29-1,TRBJ2-7,CSVRQSSYEQYF
TRBV19,TRBJ2-5,CASSLDYRTQYF
TRBV4-1,TRBJ2-5,CASSQGRWETQYF
TRBV19,TRBJ1-5,CVDQPQHF
TRBV4-1,TRBJ1-2,CASSQADRPFGSGYTF
TRBV18,TRBJ2-7,CASSTPESYEQYF
TRBV27,TRBJ1-4,CASQMLGTGSEKLFF
TRBV19,TRBJ2-2,CASSLRVGELFF
TRBV11-2,TRBJ2-3,CASSLGGLAASTDTQYF
TRBV7-9,TRBJ2-2,CASNRVGNANTGELFF
TRBV28,TRBJ1-6,CASSFTAYSPLHF
TRBV27,TRBJ1-5,CASSLSGNQPQHF
TRBV19,TRBJ1-3,CASNSGTSGNTIYF
TRBV2,TRBJ2-7,CASSLGLAGVHEQYF
TRBV7-9,TRBJ1-1,CASSSTSGLRRSEAFF
TRBV5-1,TRBJ2-6,CASSSVGAGANVLTF
TRBV7-3,TRBJ2-2,CASSLVGSSGELFF
TRBV15,TRBJ2-7,CATSRVGTSYEQYF
TRBV10-2,TRBJ2-1,CATLTRSHYNEQFF
TRBV24-1,TRBJ2-3,CATSDLEASGGPSADTQYF
TRBV5-8,TRBJ1-1,CASSSQGARIPPLTEAFF
TRBV24-1,TRBJ1-2,CATSDLLEGEPTYYGYTF